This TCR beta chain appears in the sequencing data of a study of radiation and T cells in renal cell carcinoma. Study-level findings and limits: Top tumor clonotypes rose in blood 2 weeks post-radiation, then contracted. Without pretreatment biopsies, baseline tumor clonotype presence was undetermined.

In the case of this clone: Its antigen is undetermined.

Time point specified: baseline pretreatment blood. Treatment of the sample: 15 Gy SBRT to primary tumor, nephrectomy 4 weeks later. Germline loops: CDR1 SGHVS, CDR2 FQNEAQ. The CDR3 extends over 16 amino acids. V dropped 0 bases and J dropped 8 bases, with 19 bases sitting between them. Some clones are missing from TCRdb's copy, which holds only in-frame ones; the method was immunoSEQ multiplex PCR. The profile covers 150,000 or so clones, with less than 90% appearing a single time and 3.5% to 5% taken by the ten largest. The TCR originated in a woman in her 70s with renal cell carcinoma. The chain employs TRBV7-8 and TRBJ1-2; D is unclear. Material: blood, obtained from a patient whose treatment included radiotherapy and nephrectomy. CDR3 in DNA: TGTGCCAGCAGCTTAGCGCTGATCGGGCCCGCACGCGGCTACACCTTC. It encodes CASSLALIGPARGYTF.